These 28 T cell receptor beta chains share one sample of origin, sequenced in a study of cytomegalovirus exposure and HLA in healthy donors. The primer mix had 60 Vbeta and 13 Jbeta primers. Clones were sequenced by immunoSEQ multiplex PCR, and TCRdb holds only the in-frame ones, with some missing. The data contain 100,000 to 150,000 clones, approximately 8.9% of them seen just once; the ten biggest clones take up about 6.7%. Sequenced input: PBMCs. The receptor set was obtained from a middle-aged woman in good health and CMV-seropositive.

The chain employs TRBV7-9 and TRBJ2-7; 8 bases are shared with TRBD1. Trimming took 5 bases from V and 0 from J; bases not matched to a gene: 9. CDR3 size: 16 residues. In germline, CDR1 is SEHNR, CDR2 FQNEAQ (reference sequence). CDR3 sequence (DNA): TGTGCCAGCAGCACCTCGACAGGGGTAAGCTCCTACGAGCAGTACTTC. Translation gives CASSTSTGVSSYEQYF.

The J gene is TRBJ1-5, the V gene TRBV6-1; 7 bases fit TRBD1. This CDR3 region has 15 residues. V was pared by 6 bases and J by 0 bases, with 5 bases of the junction left unmatched. The germline V gene encodes CDR1 MNHNS and CDR2 SASEGT. CDR3 in DNA: TGTGCCAGCAGATCGGACAGGAATAGCAATCAGCCCCAGCATTTT. Residues: CASRSDRNSNQPQHF.

The chain combines TRBV5-1 with TRBJ1-2; a weak D match, TRBD1 (5 bases). CDR3 length: 13 amino acids. Germline-derived CDR1 and CDR2 are SGHRS and YFSETQ. V was cut by 2 bases and J by 4 bases, with 9 bases left in between. The chain's CDR3 is CASSFDSAYGYTF. The CDR3 DNA follows: TGCGCCAGCAGCTTTGACAGTGCCTATGGCTACACCTTC.

A few counts support this clone. V usage is TRBV10-3 and J usage is TRBJ2-7; 9 bases fit TRBD1. J was trimmed by 4 bases and V by 0 bases; bases with no gene match: 7. CDR1 and CDR2 from the germline V gene are ENHRY and SYGVKD. The CDR3 runs 16 residues. The CDR3 sequence is CAISESAGQGSYEQYF. In DNA, the CDR3 is TGTGCCATCAGTGAGTCGGCGGGACAGGGTAGTTACGAGCAGTACTTC.

This chain joins TRBV14 and TRBJ1-2; maybe TRBD1 (5 bases). This CDR3 is built from 13 residues. Germline V gene sequence: CDR1 SGHDN, CDR2 FVKESK. The ends were cut back, 1 base at V and 3 bases at J, with 6 bases in the middle. CDR3 in DNA: TGTGCCAGCAGCCAAGGACAGCACTATGGCTACACCTTC. It yields the protein CASSQGQHYGYTF.

The chain links TRBV14 to TRBJ1-3, with D perhaps TRBD1 (5 bases). Germline CDR1 reads SGHDN; CDR2 reads FVKESK. Between the trimmed V and J ends, which lost 4 bases and 0 bases, there was a span of 13 bases. CDR3 length equals 16 residues. CDR3 protein: CASSPQVPSSGNTIYF. The DNA for the CDR3 is TGTGCCAGCAGCCCACAGGTCCCGAGCTCTGGAAACACCATATATTTT.

A few counts support this clone. The chain combines TRBV2 with TRBJ2-2, with 8 nucleotides matching TRBD1. The junction had 12 bases not matched to a gene; V was cut back by 6 bases and J by 0 bases. The CDR3 runs 18 residues. Germline loops: CDR1 SNHLY, CDR2 FYNNEI. Here the CDR3 DNA reads TGTGCCAGCAGACTGCGGACAGGGAAATACGCGAACACCGGGGAGCTGTTTTTT. Translation gives CASRLRTGKYANTGELFF.

V and J are TRBV29-1 and TRBJ2-4; 7 bases are shared with TRBD1. Germline V gene data show CDR1 as SQVTM and CDR2 as ANQGSEA. This CDR3 comprises 13 residues. V lost 4 bases and J lost 4; bases outside the gene matches: 4. The CDR3 here is CSVVGTVKNIQYF. As DNA, the CDR3 is TGCAGCGTTGTTGGGACAGTTAAAAACATTCAGTACTTC.

The V and J genes are TRBV7-9 and TRBJ1-1; the match to TRBD1 covers 7 bases. The CDR3 totals 15 residues. J gave up 0 bases and V 2 bases, and 3 bases lay outside the gene matches. The germline gives CDR1 SEHNR, CDR2 FQNEAQ (reference sequence). The CDR3 protein is CASSLMGTVNTEAFF. In nucleotides, the CDR3 is TGTGCCAGCAGCTTAATGGGGACAGTGAACACTGAAGCTTTCTTT. The full variable domain, its missing parts supplied by reference TRBV7-9 and TRBJ1-1, is DTGVSQNPRHKITKRGQNVTFRCDPISEHNRLYWYRQTLGQGPEFLTYFQNEAQLEKSRLLSDRFSAERPKGSFSTLEIQRTEQGDSAMYLCASSLMGTVNTEAFFGQGTRLTVV.

This chain links TRBV6-5 with TRBJ2-5, with a tentative D call TRBD1 (5 bases). The CDR3 has 11 amino acids. Germline values: CDR1 MNHEY, CDR2 SVGAGI. Between the trimmed V and J ends, which lost 2 bases and 8 bases, there was a span of 6 bases. CDR3 region: CASSYGHTQYF. CDR3 coding DNA: TGTGCCAGCAGTTACGGACATACCCAGTACTTC.

This clone was seen more than once but under ten times. The chain employs TRBV6-5 and TRBJ2-1, with D possibly matching TRBD2 (7 bases). Germline CDR1 MNHEY, CDR2 SVGAGI. CDR3 length equals 12 residues. V lost 5 bases, J lost 7 bases, and 9 bases lay in between. The CDR3: CASSRGGNEQFF. Written as DNA, the CDR3 is TGTGCCAGCAGTAGGGGGGGAAATGAGCAGTTCTTC.

This clone was picked up a small number of times. V usage is TRBV9 and J usage is TRBJ1-4, with D unclear. The CDR3 sequence is 14 residues long. Germline V gene lookup returns CDR1 SGDLS and CDR2 YYNGEE. Trimming pared 5 bases from V and 0 bases from J, leaving 8 bases between. The CDR3 DNA is TGTGCCAGCAGTTCAACTCCAACTAATGAAAAACTGTTTTTT. It specifies CASSSTPTNEKLFF. Full variable domain (missing parts from reference TRBV9 and TRBJ1-4): DSGVTQTPKHLITATGQRVTLRCSPRSGDLSVYWYQQSLDQGLQFLIQYYNGEERAKGNILERFSAQQFPDLHSELNLSSLELGDSALYFCASSSTPTNEKLFFGSGTQLSVL.

This clone was counted a few times. V gene TRBV5-1 combines with J gene TRBJ1-3; D is perhaps TRBD1 (5 bases). V lost 0 bases and J 1 base, leaving 14 bases between the germline ends. The CDR3 consists of 17 residues. The V gene's germline CDR1 is SGHRS and CDR2 YFSETQ. The chain's CDR3 is CASSLAPSGVSGNTIYF. The CDR3 nucleotides are TGCGCCAGCAGCTTGGCTCCTTCGGGGGTTTCTGGAAACACCATATATTTT.

This chain uses TRBV29-1 with TRBJ2-7; the D gene is possibly TRBD2 (6 bases). With 4 bases removed from V and 4 bases from J, the gap between germline ends came to 26 bases. This CDR3 spans 17 amino acids. Per germline, CDR1 SQVTM and CDR2 ANQGSEA. CDR3 amino acids: CSVARTGSGSRGYEQYF. The CDR3 coding sequence is TGCAGCGTTGCTCGGACGGGGTCGGGAAGTCGGGGGTACGAGCAGTACTTC.

This clone turned up a few times. The genes are TRBV6-1 and TRBJ1-2; possibly TRBD1 for D (6 bases). The CDR3 loop spans 14 amino acids. Looked up from germline, CDR1 is MNHNS and CDR2 is SASEGT. Trimming stripped 6 bases from V and 4 bases from J, with 15 bases between. The CDR3 DNA sequence: TGTGCCAGCAGATCAAGAACGGACAGCTATGGCTACACCTTC. Residues: CASRSRTDSYGYTF.

The rearrangement uses TRBV7-2 and TRBJ1-1, with D possibly being TRBD1 (5 bases). There are 14 residues in the CDR3. The germline V gene has CDR1 SGHTA and CDR2 FQGNSA. V gave up 5 bases and J gave up 1 base, with 11 bases separating them. CDR3 nucleotides: TGTGCCAGCAGCCGAAGAACAGGGAACACTGAAGCTTTCTTT. The encoded protein is CASSRRTGNTEAFF.

This chain joins TRBV19 and TRBJ2-3, with TRBD2 as a possible D gene (7 bases). V was trimmed by 3 bases and J by 3 bases, leaving 16 bases between them. Per germline, CDR1 LNHDA and CDR2 SQIVND (reference sequence). The CDR3 has 16 amino acids. This CDR3 is CASSIGEGGLTDTQYF. DNA of the CDR3: TGTGCCAGTAGTATCGGGGAGGGGGGCCTAACAGATACGCAGTATTTT.

This clone came up a few times. V gene TRBV6-4 combines with J gene TRBJ1-6; 7 bases map to TRBD1. V shed 6 bases and J 7 bases; nucleotides not matched to a gene: 6. Germline loops: CDR1 MRHNA, CDR2 SNTAGT. The CDR3 has 14 residues. CDR3 sequence reads: CASRWDSGNSPLHF. Here the CDR3 DNA reads TGTGCCAGCAGGTGGGACAGTGGGAATTCACCCCTCCACTTT.

This clone appeared a few times. This chain uses TRBV5-4 with TRBJ1-3; 9 bases are a match to TRBD1. The junction had 6 bases not matched to a gene; V was cut back by 3 bases and J by 2 bases. The CDR3 sequence is 16 residues long. Germline CDR1 and CDR2: SGHNT and YYREEE (reference sequence). The CDR3 sequence is CASSWWTGAPGNTIYF. The CDR3 nucleotides are TGTGCCAGCAGCTGGTGGACAGGGGCGCCTGGAAACACCATATATTTT. The variable domain in full, with the rest retrieved from reference TRBV5-4 and TRBJ1-3, is ETGVTQSPTHLIKTRGQQVTLRCSSQSGHNTVSWYQQALGQGPQFIFQYYREEENGRGNFPPRFSGLQFPNYSSELNVNALELDDSALYLCASSWWTGAPGNTIYFGEGSWLTVV.

V is TRBV5-1 and J is TRBJ2-3, with 7 bases fitting TRBD1. The CDR3 spans 16 residues. Per germline, CDR1 SGHRS and CDR2 YFSETQ. Germline trimming cut 4 bases from V and 0 bases from J; bases unmatched to any gene: 8. CDR3 in amino acids: CASSPSPGQSTDTQYF. The CDR3 nucleotides are TGCGCCAGCAGCCCCAGCCCGGGACAGAGCACAGATACGCAGTATTTT.

A few counts support this clone. V usage is TRBV6-5 and J usage is TRBJ1-1, with 8 bases aligning to TRBD1. V trimming: 8 bases; J trimming: 5 bases; junction bases outside the gene matches: 4. The CDR3 is 12 residues long. The germline V gene encodes CDR1 MNHEY and CDR2 SVGAGI. The CDR3 reads CASQTGGTEAFF. The CDR3 coding sequence is TGTGCCAGCCAAACAGGGGGAACTGAAGCTTTCTTT.

J is TRBJ2-7 and V is TRBV2; the match to TRBD2 covers 12 bases. Per the germline V gene, CDR1 is SNHLY and CDR2 is FYNNEI. The J segment lost 5 bases and the V segment lost 5 bases, leaving 10 bases of the junction unmatched. CDR3 length: 16 amino acids. CDR3 coding DNA: TGTGCCAGCAGTACTACCCTACTAGCGGGGGGCAACGAGCAGTACTTC. Its protein is CASSTTLLAGGNEQYF.

CDR3 sequence (DNA): TGTGCCAGCAGGACGAGATACAGATTTCGCTCCTACGAGCAGTACTTC. It specifies CASRTRYRFRSYEQYF. This rearrangement joins TRBV6-4 to TRBJ2-7; D is unclear. CDR3 length: 16 amino acids. Germline loops: CDR1 MRHNA, CDR2 SNTAGT. V dropped 6 bases and J dropped 0 bases, with 18 bases sitting between them.

The V and J genes are TRBV2 and TRBJ1-6; D unclear. Per germline, CDR1 SNHLY and CDR2 FYNNEI. Trimming removed 6 bases at V and 7 bases at J, with 7 bases between. There are 12 residues in the CDR3. The CDR3 loop is CASRLENSPLHF. CDR3 nucleotide sequence: TGTGCCAGCAGATTGGAGAATTCACCCCTCCACTTT.

This chain uses TRBV7-9 with TRBJ2-7, with TRBD1 matching 7 bases. The trim removed 5 bases at V and 5 bases at J, leaving 12 bases unmatched. CDR1 SEHNR and CDR2 FQNEAQ come from the germline V gene (reference sequence). The CDR3 loop spans 15 amino acids. CDR3 nucleotides: TGTGCCAGCAGCCCACCAAGGGGGCAGTTCGACGAGCAGTACTTC. It yields the protein CASSPPRGQFDEQYF. Full variable domain (outside the CDR3, taken from reference TRBV7-9 and TRBJ2-7): DTGVSQNPRHKITKRGQNVTFRCDPISEHNRLYWYRQTLGQGPEFLTYFQNEAQLEKSRLLSDRFSAERPKGSFSTLEIQRTEQGDSAMYLCASSPPRGQFDEQYFGPGTRLTVT.

This clone was counted only a few times. This chain links TRBV21-1 with TRBJ1-5. TRBV21-1 is a listed pseudogene. CDR3 size: 18 residues. The DNA for the CDR3 is TGTGCCAGCAGCAAAGAGGCAACAAGGGAGCTTAGCAATCAGCCCCAGCATTTT. Translating gives CASSKEATRELSNQPQHF.

This clone occurred a few times. V is TRBV2 and J is TRBJ1-5; TRBD1 matches at 8 bases. The V segment lost 6 bases and the J segment 3 bases; nucleotides outside the gene matches: 7. CDR3 length equals 15 residues. Germline assignment: CDR1 SNHLY and CDR2 FYNNEI. The CDR3 nucleotides read TGTGCCAGCAGCCTACAGGGGGGAGACAATCAGCCCCAGCATTTT. This translates into CASSLQGGDNQPQHF.

The chain is built from TRBV7-6 and TRBJ2-7, with a tentative D call TRBD2 (6 bases). The CDR3 consists of 14 residues. The V gene lost 5 bases and the J gene lost 0 bases, with 11 bases spanning the gap. CDR1 and CDR2 (germline): SGHVS, FNYEAQ. CDR3 sequence reads: CASSTATSSYEQYF. CDR3 coding DNA: TGTGCCAGCAGCACCGCGACTAGCTCCTACGAGCAGTACTTC.